The TCR beta chain under discussion was sequenced for a study of vaccination effects on CD4 cells after COVID-19. Isolating CD4+ T cells followed approximately ten days of culture. Participants received two doses of either the BNT162b2 or mRNA-1273 vaccine. In germline, CDR1 is LNHDA, CDR2 SQIVND (reference sequence). CDR3 length: 14 residues. Trimming stripped 9 bases from V and 4 bases from J, with 16 bases between. On this clone itself: Its antigen remains unknown.

The method was immunoSEQ multiplex PCR; TCRdb's version includes in-frame clones alone and lacks a portion of them. The sample has 47,000 or so clones, roughly two thirds seen once. This chain joins TRBV19 and TRBJ2-1; possibly TRBD1 or TRBD2 for D (6 bases each). The sample consisted of CD4+ T cells from PBMCs cultured without peptide, taken after COVID-19 vaccination. The sequence came from a human donor who received a COVID-19 vaccine. The CDR3, as DNA: TGTGCCAGCACCAACAGGGCGGGATACAATGAGCAGTTCTTC. Translation gives CASTNRAGYNEQFF.